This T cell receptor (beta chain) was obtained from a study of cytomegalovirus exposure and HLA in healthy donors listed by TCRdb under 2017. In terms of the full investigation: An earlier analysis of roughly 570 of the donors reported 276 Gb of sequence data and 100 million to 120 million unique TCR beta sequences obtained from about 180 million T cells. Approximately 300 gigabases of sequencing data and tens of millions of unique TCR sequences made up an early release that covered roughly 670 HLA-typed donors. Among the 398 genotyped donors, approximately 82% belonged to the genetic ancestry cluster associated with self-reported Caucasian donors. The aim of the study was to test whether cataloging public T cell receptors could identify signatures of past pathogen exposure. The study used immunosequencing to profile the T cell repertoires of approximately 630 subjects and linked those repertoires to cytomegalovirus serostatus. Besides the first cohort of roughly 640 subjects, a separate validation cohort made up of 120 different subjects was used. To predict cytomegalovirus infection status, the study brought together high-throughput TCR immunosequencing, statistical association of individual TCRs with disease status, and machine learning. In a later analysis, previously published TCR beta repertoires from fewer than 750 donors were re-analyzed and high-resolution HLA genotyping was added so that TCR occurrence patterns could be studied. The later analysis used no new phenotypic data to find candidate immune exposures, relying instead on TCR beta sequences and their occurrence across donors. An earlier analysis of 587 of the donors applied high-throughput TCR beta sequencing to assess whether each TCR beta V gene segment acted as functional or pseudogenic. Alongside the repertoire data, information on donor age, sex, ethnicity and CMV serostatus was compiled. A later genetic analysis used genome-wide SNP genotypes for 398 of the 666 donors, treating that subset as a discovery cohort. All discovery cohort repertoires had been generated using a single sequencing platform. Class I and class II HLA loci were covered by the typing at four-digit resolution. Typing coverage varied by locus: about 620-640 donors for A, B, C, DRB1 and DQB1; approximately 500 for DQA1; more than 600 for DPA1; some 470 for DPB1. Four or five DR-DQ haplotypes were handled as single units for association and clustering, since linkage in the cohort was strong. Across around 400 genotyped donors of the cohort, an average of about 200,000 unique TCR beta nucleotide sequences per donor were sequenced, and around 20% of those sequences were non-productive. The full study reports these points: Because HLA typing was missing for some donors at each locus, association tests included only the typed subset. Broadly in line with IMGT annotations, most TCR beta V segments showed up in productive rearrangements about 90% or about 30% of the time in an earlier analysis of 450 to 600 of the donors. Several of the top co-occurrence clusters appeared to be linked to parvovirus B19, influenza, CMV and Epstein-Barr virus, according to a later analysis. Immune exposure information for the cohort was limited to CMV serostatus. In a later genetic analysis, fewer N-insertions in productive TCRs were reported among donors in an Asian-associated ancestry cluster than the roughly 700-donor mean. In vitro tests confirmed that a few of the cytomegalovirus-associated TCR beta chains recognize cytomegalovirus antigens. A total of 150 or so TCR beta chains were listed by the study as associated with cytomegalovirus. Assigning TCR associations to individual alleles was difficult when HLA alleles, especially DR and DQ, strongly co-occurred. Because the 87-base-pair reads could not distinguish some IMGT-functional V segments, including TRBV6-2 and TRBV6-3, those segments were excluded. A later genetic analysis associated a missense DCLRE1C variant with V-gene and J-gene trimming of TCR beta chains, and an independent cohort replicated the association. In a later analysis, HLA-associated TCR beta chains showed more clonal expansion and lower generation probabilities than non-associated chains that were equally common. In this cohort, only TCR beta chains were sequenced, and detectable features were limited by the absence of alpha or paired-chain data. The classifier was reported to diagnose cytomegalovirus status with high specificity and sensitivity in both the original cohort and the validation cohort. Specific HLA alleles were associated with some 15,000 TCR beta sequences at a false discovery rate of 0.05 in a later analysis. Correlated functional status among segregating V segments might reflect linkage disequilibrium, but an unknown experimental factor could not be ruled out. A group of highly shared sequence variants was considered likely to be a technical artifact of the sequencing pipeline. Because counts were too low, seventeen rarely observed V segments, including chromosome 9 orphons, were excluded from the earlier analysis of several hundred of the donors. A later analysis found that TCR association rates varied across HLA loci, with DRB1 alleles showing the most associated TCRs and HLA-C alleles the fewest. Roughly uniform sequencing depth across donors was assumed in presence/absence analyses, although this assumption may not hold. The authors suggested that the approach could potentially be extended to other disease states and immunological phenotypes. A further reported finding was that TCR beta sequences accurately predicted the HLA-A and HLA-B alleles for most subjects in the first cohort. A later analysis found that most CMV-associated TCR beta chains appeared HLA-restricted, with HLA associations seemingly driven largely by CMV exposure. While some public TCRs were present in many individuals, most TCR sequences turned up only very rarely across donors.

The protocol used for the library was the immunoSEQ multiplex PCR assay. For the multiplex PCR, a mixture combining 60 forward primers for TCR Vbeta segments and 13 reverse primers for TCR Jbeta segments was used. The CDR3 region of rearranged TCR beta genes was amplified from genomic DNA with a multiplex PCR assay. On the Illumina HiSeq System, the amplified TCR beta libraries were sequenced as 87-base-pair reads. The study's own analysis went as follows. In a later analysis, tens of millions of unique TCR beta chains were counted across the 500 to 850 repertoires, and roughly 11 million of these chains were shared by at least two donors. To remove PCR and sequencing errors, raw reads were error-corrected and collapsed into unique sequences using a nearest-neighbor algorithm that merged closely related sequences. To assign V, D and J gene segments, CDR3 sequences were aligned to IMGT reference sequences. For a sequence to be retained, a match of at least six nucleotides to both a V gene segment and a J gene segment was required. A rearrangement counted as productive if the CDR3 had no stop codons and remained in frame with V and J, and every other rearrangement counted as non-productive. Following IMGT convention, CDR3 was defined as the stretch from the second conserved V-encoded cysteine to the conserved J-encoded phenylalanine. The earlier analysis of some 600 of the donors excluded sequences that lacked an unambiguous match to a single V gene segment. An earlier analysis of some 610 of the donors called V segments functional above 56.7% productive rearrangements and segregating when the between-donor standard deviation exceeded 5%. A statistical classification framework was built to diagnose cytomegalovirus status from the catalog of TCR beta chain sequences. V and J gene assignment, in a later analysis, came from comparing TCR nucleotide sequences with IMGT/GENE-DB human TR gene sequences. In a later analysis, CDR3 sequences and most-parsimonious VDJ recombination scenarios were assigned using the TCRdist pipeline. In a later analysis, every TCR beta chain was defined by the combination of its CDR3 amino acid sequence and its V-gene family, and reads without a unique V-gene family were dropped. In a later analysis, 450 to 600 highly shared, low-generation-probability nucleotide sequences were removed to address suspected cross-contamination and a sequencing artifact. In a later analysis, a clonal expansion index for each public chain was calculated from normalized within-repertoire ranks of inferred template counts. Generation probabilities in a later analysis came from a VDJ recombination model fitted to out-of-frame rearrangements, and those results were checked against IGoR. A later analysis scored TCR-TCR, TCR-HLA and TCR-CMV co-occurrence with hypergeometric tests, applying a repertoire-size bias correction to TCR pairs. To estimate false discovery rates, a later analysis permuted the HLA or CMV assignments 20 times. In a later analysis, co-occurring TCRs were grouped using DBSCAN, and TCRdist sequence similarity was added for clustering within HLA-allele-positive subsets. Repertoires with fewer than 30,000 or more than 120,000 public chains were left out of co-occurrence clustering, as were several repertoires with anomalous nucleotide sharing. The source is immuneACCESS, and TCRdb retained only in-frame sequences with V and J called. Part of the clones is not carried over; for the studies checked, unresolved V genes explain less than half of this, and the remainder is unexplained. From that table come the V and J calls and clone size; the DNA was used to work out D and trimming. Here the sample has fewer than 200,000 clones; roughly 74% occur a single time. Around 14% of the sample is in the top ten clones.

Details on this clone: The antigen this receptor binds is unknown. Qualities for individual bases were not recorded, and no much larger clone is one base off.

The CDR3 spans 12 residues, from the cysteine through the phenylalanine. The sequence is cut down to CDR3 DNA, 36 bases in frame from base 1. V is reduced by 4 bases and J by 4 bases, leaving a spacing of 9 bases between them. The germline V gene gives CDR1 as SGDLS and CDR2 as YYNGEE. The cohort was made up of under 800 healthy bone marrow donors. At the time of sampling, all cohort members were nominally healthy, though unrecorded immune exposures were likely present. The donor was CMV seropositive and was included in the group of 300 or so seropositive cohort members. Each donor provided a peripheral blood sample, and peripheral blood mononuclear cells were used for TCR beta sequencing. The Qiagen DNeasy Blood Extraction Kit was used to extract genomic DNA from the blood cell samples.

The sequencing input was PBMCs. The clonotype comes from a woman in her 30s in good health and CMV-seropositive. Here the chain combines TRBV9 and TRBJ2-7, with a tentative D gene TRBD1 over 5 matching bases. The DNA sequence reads TGTGCCAGCAGCCCCCAGGGTTACGAGCAGTACTTC. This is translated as CASSPQGYEQYF.